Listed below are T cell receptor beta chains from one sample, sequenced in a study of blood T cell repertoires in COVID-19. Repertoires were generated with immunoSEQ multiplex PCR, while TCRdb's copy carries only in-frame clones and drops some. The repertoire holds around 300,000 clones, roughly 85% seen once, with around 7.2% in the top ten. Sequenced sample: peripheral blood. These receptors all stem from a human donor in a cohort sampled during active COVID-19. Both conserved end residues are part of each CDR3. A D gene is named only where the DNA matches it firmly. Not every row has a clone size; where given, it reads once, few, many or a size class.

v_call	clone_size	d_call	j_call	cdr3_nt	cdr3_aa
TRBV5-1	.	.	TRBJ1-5	TGCGCCAGCAGCTGGGGCGGGGTGGGGCAGCCCCAGCATTTT	CASSWGGVGQPQHF
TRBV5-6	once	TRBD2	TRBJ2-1	TGTGCCAGCAGCTCCACTAGCGGCAATGAGCAGTTCTTC	CASSSTSGNEQFF
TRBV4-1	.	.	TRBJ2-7	TGCGCCAGCAGCCAGGTACTCGGCAGGGGCCGATACTCCTACGAGCAGTACTTC	CASSQVLGRGRYSYEQYF
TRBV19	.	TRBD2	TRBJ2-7	TGTGCCAGTAGTAGAGGGACTAGCGTCTTCGGCGAGCAGTACTTC	CASSRGTSVFGEQYF
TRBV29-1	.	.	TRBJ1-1	TGCAGCGTTTTGGGCGGGAACCTGGGGACTGAAGCTTTCTTT	CSVLGGNLGTEAFF
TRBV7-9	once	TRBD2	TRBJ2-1	TGTGCCAGCAGCTTAAGCGGGGGGAAGTTCTTC	CASSLSGGKFF
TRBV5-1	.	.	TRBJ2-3	TGCGCCAGCAGTTTTAGCCCATACACAGATACGCAGTATTTT	CASSFSPYTDTQYF
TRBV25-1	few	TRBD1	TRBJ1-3	TGTGCCAGCAGTGAACAGGGGGACCCTGGAAACACCATATATTTT	CASSEQGDPGNTIYF
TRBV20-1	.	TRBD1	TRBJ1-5	TGCAGTGCTAGTACGGGACAGACGACCGATCAGCCCCAGCATTTT	CSASTGQTTDQPQHF
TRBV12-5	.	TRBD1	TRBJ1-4	TGTGCTAGTGGTTTAGACAGGGGGCAGGCAACTAATGAAAAACTGTTTTTT	CASGLDRGQATNEKLFF
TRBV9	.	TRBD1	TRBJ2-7	TGTGCCAGCAGCCAGGGACAGACCTACGAGCAGTACTTC	CASSQGQTYEQYF
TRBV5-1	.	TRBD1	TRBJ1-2	TGCGCCAGCAGCCAGGGGGACAGTTTATATGGCTACACCTTC	CASSQGDSLYGYTF
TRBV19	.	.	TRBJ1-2	TGTGCCAGTAGTATTGAGAGTAACTATGGCTACACCTTC	CASSIESNYGYTF
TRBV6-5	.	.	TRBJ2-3	TGTGCCAGCAGTTACTCTGGTGGGGGCCCAGATACGCAGTATTTT	CASSYSGGGPDTQYF
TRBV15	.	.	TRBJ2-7	TGTGCCACCAGCAGAGGTAGTTTTTACGAGCAGTACTTC	CATSRGSFYEQYF
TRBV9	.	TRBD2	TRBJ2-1	TGTGCCAGCAGCGTATCTAGCGGTCCAGAGCAGTTCTTC	CASSVSSGPEQFF
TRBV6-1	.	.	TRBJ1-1	TGTGCCAGCAGTGAAGACAGTTTCTCTGAAGCTTTCTTT	CASSEDSFSEAFF
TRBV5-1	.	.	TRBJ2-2	TGCGCCAGCAGCTTGGAGACTCAACAACTGTTTTTT	CASSLETQQLFF
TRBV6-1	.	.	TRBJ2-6	TGTGCCAGCAGTGAAGGTAACTCTGGGGCCAACGTCCTGACTTTC	CASSEGNSGANVLTF
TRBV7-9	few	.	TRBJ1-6	TGTGCCTCCGGAGAGGGAGGCTTTAGTGAAACCCTCCACTTT	CASGEGGFSETLHF
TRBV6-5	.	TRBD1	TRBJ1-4	TGTGCCAGCGGATCAGGGGGCTTTACTAATGAAAAACTGTTTTTT	CASGSGGFTNEKLFF
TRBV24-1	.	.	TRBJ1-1	TGTGCCACCGGGGGGACTGAAGCTTTCTTT	CATGGTEAFF
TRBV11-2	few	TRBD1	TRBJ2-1	TGTGCCAGCAGCTTCGGGACAGGTGTACATGAGCAGTTCTTC	CASSFGTGVHEQFF
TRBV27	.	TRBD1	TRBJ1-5	TGTGCCAGCAGTCCGGACAGGGATCAGCCCCAGCATTTT	CASSPDRDQPQHF
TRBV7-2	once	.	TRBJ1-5	TGTGCCAGCAGCCCTCGTTCAGGTGCTCAGCCCCAGCATTTT	CASSPRSGAQPQHF
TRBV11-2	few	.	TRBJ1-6	TGTGCCAGCAGCTTAGGAGATCCCCCACCCCTCCACTTT	CASSLGDPPPLHF
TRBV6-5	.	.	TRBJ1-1	TGTGCCAGCAGTTACGGCCAGGGAAAGGCTTTCTTT	CASSYGQGKAFF
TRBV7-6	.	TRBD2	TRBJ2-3	TGTGCCAGCAGCTTAGTCGGGACTAGAGGGGATACGCAGTATTTT	CASSLVGTRGDTQYF
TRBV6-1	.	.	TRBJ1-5	TGTGCCAGCAGTGATGAGGTAGGCAATCAGCCCCAGCATTTT	CASSDEVGNQPQHF
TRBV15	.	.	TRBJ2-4	TGTGCCACCAGCGGATTCCAACGGGTTCAGTACTTC	CATSGFQRVQYF
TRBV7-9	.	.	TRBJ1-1	TGTGCCACCGTAAGTCCAGAGGGTTGGGTGAACACTGAAGCTTTCTTT	CATVSPEGWVNTEAFF
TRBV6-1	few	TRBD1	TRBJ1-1	TGTGCCAGCAGTGACCTGACAGGGCAGAACACTGAAGCTTTCTTT	CASSDLTGQNTEAFF
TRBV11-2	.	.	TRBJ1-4	TGTGCCAGCAGCTTATCCGGGGTAAGGGTAACTAATGAAAAACTGTTTTTT	CASSLSGVRVTNEKLFF
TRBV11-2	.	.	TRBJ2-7	TGTGCCAGCAGCTTAGTTCGACCGGGTCGGTACTTC	CASSLVRPGRYF
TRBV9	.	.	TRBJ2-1	TGTGCCAGCAGCACTACCGGGGATGAGCAGTTCTTC	CASSTTGDEQFF
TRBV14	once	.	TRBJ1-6	TGTGCCAGCAGCCAAGAAGATAGGAACAGGACCGTCTATAATTCACCCCTCCACTTT	CASSQEDRNRTVYNSPLHF
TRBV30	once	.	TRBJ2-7	TGTGCCTCTAGAGAGCTCCCCTACGAGCAGTACTTC	CASRELPYEQYF
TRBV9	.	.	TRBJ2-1	TGTGCCAGCAGCCCGCCACAGGGACCCAATGAGCAGTTCTTC	CASSPPQGPNEQFF
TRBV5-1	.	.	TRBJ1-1	TGCGCCAGCAGCTTGGGGCAGGGTTTCACTGAAGCTTTCTTT	CASSLGQGFTEAFF
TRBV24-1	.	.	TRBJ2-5	TGTGCCACCAGTGATAGGACAGAGAATAGGGAGACCCAGTACTTC	CATSDRTENRETQYF
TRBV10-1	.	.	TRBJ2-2	TGCGCCAGCAGTGACGTTACCGGGGAGCTGTTTTTT	CASSDVTGELFF
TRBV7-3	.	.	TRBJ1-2	TGTGCCAGCAGCTTAACGGTCGGAGACTATGGCTACACCTTC	CASSLTVGDYGYTF
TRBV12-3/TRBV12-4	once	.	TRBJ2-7	TGTGCCAGCAGTCCAGGGGAAACATACGAGCAGTACTTC	CASSPGETYEQYF
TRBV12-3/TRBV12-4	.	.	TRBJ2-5	TGTGCCAGCAGTTTCAAGGGGGACCAGTACTTC	CASSFKGDQYF
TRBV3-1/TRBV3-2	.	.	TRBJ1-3	TGTGCCAGCAGCCAAAACGGTGTTAACACCATATATTTT	CASSQNGVNTIYF
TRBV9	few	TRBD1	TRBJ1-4	TGTGCCAGCAGCGTAGAGGGACAGGGTTATGAAAAACTGTTTTTT	CASSVEGQGYEKLFF
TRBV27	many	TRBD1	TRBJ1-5	TGTGCCAGCAGTTTATACAGGGGGGATCAGCCCCAGCATTTT	CASSLYRGDQPQHF
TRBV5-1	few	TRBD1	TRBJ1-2	TGCGCCAGCAGCTTGGTACAGGGGGCAATCAACTATGGCTACACCTTC	CASSLVQGAINYGYTF
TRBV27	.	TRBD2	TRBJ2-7	TGTGCCAGCAGTTTATATCTTAGCGGGGCCTACGAGCAGTACTTC	CASSLYLSGAYEQYF
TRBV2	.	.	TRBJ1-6	TGTGCCAGCCTTCTCAGTTCACCCCTCCACTTT	CASLLSSPLHF
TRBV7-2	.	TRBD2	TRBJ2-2	TGTGCCAGCAGGACTAGCGGGGGGGCCGCCGGGGAGCTGTTTTTT	CASRTSGGAAGELFF
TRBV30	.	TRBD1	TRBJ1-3	TGTGCCTCCGACAGGGCCGGAAACACCATATATTTT	CASDRAGNTIYF
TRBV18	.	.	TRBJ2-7	TGTGCCAGCTCACCGCCTAGTAACTACGAGCAGTACTTC	CASSPPSNYEQYF
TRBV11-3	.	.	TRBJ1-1	TGTGCCAGCAGCGACACAGGGAGTACTGAAGCTTTCTTT	CASSDTGSTEAFF
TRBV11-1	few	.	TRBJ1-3	TGTGCCAGCAGCCTAACAGGGACACCTGGAAACACCATATATTTT	CASSLTGTPGNTIYF